This TCR beta chain was captured in a study of a mutant IDH1 vaccine in newly diagnosed glioma. The overall study: Weeks 1, 3, 5, 7, 11, 15, 19 and 23 were when patients received their eight vaccinations. Earlier treatment was radiotherapy, temozolomide, or both, with most getting both. An approximately 62% male, around 40% female split and a mean age of about 43 years characterized treated patients. Study results and caveats: Vaccination induced immune responses in 85% to 95% of patients.

The CDR3 runs to 16 residues. In germline, CDR1 is SGHRS, CDR2 YFSETQ. V shed 0 bases and J 6 bases; nucleotides not matched to a gene: 12. This clone was seen a single time. Its specificity is unknown. Time point of the sample: week 11, during vaccination. Topical imiquimod was applied with each vaccine dose, which held 300 ug of mutant IDH1 20-mer peptide. Profiling relied on immunoSEQ multiplex PCR, and the TCRdb table lists in-frame clones only, not all of them. Here the sample spans some 64,000 clones, approximately 84% being singletons. The chain couples TRBV5-1 to TRBJ2-7; 7 positions match TRBD1. The sample in question was PBMCs, obtained from a glioma patient whose treatment included an IDH1 peptide vaccine. The clonotype originates from a woman aged 50 to 60 with glioma. The CDR3 DNA sequence: TGCGCCAGCAGCTTGGCCAACAGGGGTCCCTACACCGAGCAGTACTTC. Its translation is CASSLANRGPYTEQYF. Filled out from reference TRBV5-1 and TRBJ2-7, the complete variable domain reads KAGVTQTPRYLIKTRGQQVTLSCSPISGHRSVSWYQQTPGQGLQFLFEYFSETQRNKGNFPGRFSGRQFSNSRSEMNVSTLELGDSALYLCASSLANRGPYTEQYFGPGTRLTVT.